Below are 26 T cell receptor beta chains sequenced from a single sample in a study of T-cell reconstitution after alpha-beta-depleted transplantation in children. Unique molecular identifiers were incorporated when the TCRbeta library was constructed. From the PCR reads, TCRdb called clonotypes with MiXCR, one entry per CDR3 protein. Among hundreds of thousands of distinct CDR3 sequences listed, over 15% were seen once. The sequences come from PBMCs from the stem cell graft donor, collected from the stem cell graft. Every receptor here comes from a human donor who donated a stem cell graft to a child with acute myeloid leukemia.

The V and J genes are TRBV14 and TRBJ1-6; D perhaps matches TRBD1 (6 bases). There are 15 residues in the CDR3. From germline, CDR1 is SGHDN and CDR2 FVKESK. Trimming stripped 2 bases from V and 7 bases from J, with 12 bases between. The CDR3 reads CASSQQGKGNSPLHF. In DNA form, the CDR3 reads TGTGCCAGCAGCCAACAGGGGAAGGGGAATTCACCCCTCCACTTT.

The chain carries TRBV2 and TRBJ1-2, with D maybe TRBD1 (5 bases). CDR1 is SNHLY and CDR2 is FYNNEI in the germline V gene. The CDR3 totals 11 residues. V was trimmed by 3 bases and J by 8 bases, leaving 7 bases between them. DNA for the CDR3: TGTGCCAGCAGTGATTGGGGCGGCTACACCTTC. Protein: CASSDWGGYTF.

This clonotype has just a few counts. The genes are TRBV24-1 and TRBJ2-1, with unresolved D. Germline CDR1 KGHDR, CDR2 SFDVKD. V was shortened by 0 bases and J by 4 bases, with 3 bases between the two germline ends. The CDR3 sequence is 13 residues long. CDR3 DNA: TGTGCCACCAGTGATTTGAGGTACAATGAGCAGTTCTTC. Encoded protein: CATSDLRYNEQFF.

Many counts were recorded for this clonotype. The chain links TRBV13 to TRBJ2-7, with 7 bases that match TRBD1. The CDR3 consists of 13 residues. CDR1 is PRHDT, CDR2 FYEKMQ, per germline (reference sequence). The trim removed 8 bases at V and 3 bases at J, leaving 7 bases unmatched. The CDR3 DNA sequence: TGTGCCAGCCGACAGGGAAGTTACTACGAGCAGTACTTC. Translated, it gives CASRQGSYYEQYF.

The V and J genes are TRBV20-1 and TRBJ2-2; tentative D call: TRBD2 (6 bases). The CDR3 is made up of 17 amino acids. Between the trimmed V and J ends, which lost 3 bases and 3 bases, there was a span of 20 bases. CDR1 and CDR2 from the germline V gene are DFQATT and SNEGSKA (reference sequence). The CDR3 DNA is TGCAGTGCTAGGGGGGGAAGCACTTCGGGCCACACCGGGGAGCTGTTTTTT. Protein product: CSARGGSTSGHTGELFF.

About this clonotype itself: Possible read error: a much larger clone is one base away. The gene calls are TRBV5-6 and TRBJ1-1, with D unresolved. V was pared by 4 bases and J by 7 bases, with 14 bases between. CDR1 is SGHDT, CDR2 YYEEEE, per germline. The CDR3 has 13 amino acids. The CDR3, as DNA: TGTGCCAGCAGCCCCGGAACAACATTTGAAGCTTTCTTT. Its translation is CASSPGTTFEAFF. Variable domain in full (rest from reference TRBV5-6 and TRBJ1-1): DAGVTQSPTHLIKTRGQQVTLRCSPKSGHDTVSWYQQALGQGPQFIFQYYEEEERQRGNFPDRFSGHQFPNYSSELNVNALLLGDSALYLCASSPGTTFEAFFGQGTRLTVV.

This chain uses TRBV20-1 with TRBJ2-6; D call uncertain. Germline-derived CDR1 and CDR2 are DFQATT and SNEGSKA (reference sequence). The CDR3 extends over 18 amino acids. Trimming took 6 bases from V and 0 from J, leaving 21 bases between them. CDR3 DNA sequence: TGCAGTGCCGTTCACCCGAAAGGGAAGGGCTCTGGGGCCAACGTCCTGACTTTC. Encoded protein: CSAVHPKGKGSGANVLTF.

This clonotype was seen many times. This rearrangement joins TRBV10-3 to TRBJ2-7; the D gene is possibly TRBD1 (6 bases). Trimming stripped 3 bases from V and 2 bases from J, with 11 bases between. The CDR3 sequence is 14 residues long. Looked up from germline, CDR1 is ENHRY and CDR2 is SYGVKD. CDR3 in amino acids: CAISESGGPYEQYF. DNA of the CDR3: TGTGCCATCAGTGAATCTGGGGGCCCCTACGAGCAGTACTTC.

This clonotype was seen repeatedly, ten times or more. The genes are TRBV4-3 and TRBJ2-1, with D tentatively TRBD1 (5 bases). There are 17 residues in the CDR3. Germline CDR1 reads LGHNA; CDR2 reads YSLEER. V was shortened by 0 bases and J by 2 bases, with 14 bases between the two germline ends. The CDR3 reads CASSQDYADIPYNEQFF. The CDR3 DNA sequence: TGCGCCAGCAGCCAAGATTATGCGGACATCCCCTACAATGAGCAGTTCTTC.

The V call is TRBV6-5, the J call TRBJ1-5; 8 bases are a match to TRBD1. CDR3 length: 15 residues. CDR1 and CDR2 (germline): MNHEY, SVGAGI. Losses at the gene ends were 5 bases for V and 5 bases for J; bases not matched to a gene: 8. In DNA form, the CDR3 reads TGTGCCAGCAGTAACCGGGACAGGCTCGATCAGCCCCAGCATTTT. Translating gives CASSNRDRLDQPQHF.

This clonotype was found many times. V gene TRBV15 combines with J gene TRBJ2-1; perhaps TRBD2 as D (5 bases). This CDR3 is built from 15 residues. Germline values: CDR1 LNHNV, CDR2 YYDKDF (reference sequence). V was cut by 1 base and J by 6 bases, with 13 bases left in between. CDR3 residues: CATSRGPPGGNEQFF. The CDR3 DNA sequence: TGTGCCACCAGCAGAGGTCCGCCCGGAGGCAATGAGCAGTTCTTC.

This clonotype came up many times. J is TRBJ2-5 and V is TRBV29-1; 8 nucleotides line up with TRBD2. V shed 4 bases and J 0 bases; nucleotides not matched to a gene: 16. Germline-derived CDR1 and CDR2 are SQVTM and ANQGSEA. The CDR3 runs to 18 residues. CDR3 sequence reads: CSVVWGVAGRGYQETQYF. The CDR3, as DNA: TGCAGCGTTGTATGGGGTGTAGCGGGGAGGGGATACCAAGAGACCCAGTACTTC.

The J gene is TRBJ1-1, the V gene TRBV3-1; no definite D call. Germline V gene data show CDR1 as LGHDT and CDR2 as YNNKEL (reference sequence). V was cut by 1 base and J by 4 bases, with 22 bases left in between. This CDR3 is built from 18 residues. This CDR3 is CASSQGSLLTLVSTEAFF. CDR3 in DNA: TGTGCCAGCAGCCAAGGATCACTATTGACATTGGTGAGCACTGAAGCTTTCTTT.

The chain combines TRBV6-1 with TRBJ2-1, with TRBD1 as a possible D gene (6 bases). From germline, CDR1 is MNHNS and CDR2 SASEGT. The CDR3 runs to 15 residues. V gave up 6 bases and J gave up 2 bases, with 14 bases separating them. The CDR3 region has the DNA TGTGCCAGCAGCCTAAACAGGGTTCCCTACAATGAGCAGTTCTTC. Its translation: CASSLNRVPYNEQFF.

This clonotype occurred many times. The J gene is TRBJ1-2, the V gene TRBV5-5; 7 bases are a match to TRBD1. The J segment lost 7 bases and the V segment lost 0 bases, leaving 9 bases of the junction unmatched. The CDR3 consists of 15 residues. The V gene's germline CDR1 is SGHKS and CDR2 YYEKEE (reference sequence). The CDR3 spells CASSLEGQEISGYTF. The CDR3 DNA reads TGTGCCAGCAGCTTGGAAGGACAGGAAATCTCTGGCTACACCTTC.

The V gene is TRBV7-2, the J gene TRBJ2-1, with D perhaps TRBD1 (5 bases). With 5 bases removed from V and 1 base from J, the gap between germline ends came to 12 bases. Germline CDR1 and CDR2: SGHTA and FQGNSA. The CDR3 sequence is 15 residues long. CDR3 protein: CASSRFAGSYNEQFF. CDR3 sequence (DNA): TGTGCCAGCAGCCGCTTCGCAGGGTCCTACAATGAGCAGTTCTTC.

Ten or more counts support this clonotype. V is TRBV7-2 and J is TRBJ2-5; the D is unclear. Germline V gene data show CDR1 as SGHTA and CDR2 as FQGNSA. The CDR3 contains 12 residues. Trimming shortened V by 2 bases and J by 7 bases, and 8 bases separated the two germline ends. CDR3 amino acids: CASSLKSGTQYF. CDR3 bases: TGTGCCAGCAGCTTAAAGTCAGGGACCCAGTACTTC.

This clonotype showed up just a few times. CDR3 DNA: TGTGCCAGCATGTGGGGGCCTGAAGCTTTCTTT. It yields the protein CASMWGPEAFF. The V gene is TRBV7-9, the J gene TRBJ1-1; a possible D gene is TRBD1 (6 bases). This CDR3 has 11 amino acids. Germline V gene data show CDR1 as SEHNR and CDR2 as FQNEAQ (reference sequence). Trimming shortened V by 7 bases and J by 6 bases, and 9 bases separated the two germline ends.

The table lists this clonotype with a few counts. V and J are TRBV5-5 and TRBJ2-2; TRBD2 matches 10 bases. Per germline, CDR1 SGHKS and CDR2 YYEKEE (reference sequence). The junction had 6 bases not matched to a gene; V was cut back by 0 bases and J by 7 bases. The CDR3 loop spans 16 amino acids. CDR3 nucleotide sequence: TGTGCCAGCAGCTTGGACCCGGGACTAGCGTTCGGGGAGCTGTTTTTT. Protein product: CASSLDPGLAFGELFF. Using reference TRBV5-5 and TRBJ2-2 for the parts outside the CDR3, the full variable domain is DAGVTQSPTHLIKTRGQQVTLRCSPISGHKSVSWYQQVLGQGPQFIFQYYEKEERGRGNFPDRFSARQFPNYSSELNVNALLLGDSALYLCASSLDPGLAFGELFFGEGSRLTVL.

This clonotype was seen ten or more times. This chain joins TRBV5-6 and TRBJ2-3; no definite D call. CDR1 and CDR2 from the germline V gene are SGHDT and YYEEEE. V was cut by 4 bases and J by 3 bases, with 18 bases left in between. This CDR3 has 16 residues. Here the CDR3 DNA reads TGTGCCAGCAGCGATCGAGGACGGTTCTTAACAGATACGCAGTATTTT. It yields the protein CASSDRGRFLTDTQYF.

The chain couples TRBV4-1 to TRBJ2-1, with D unresolved. This CDR3 contains 14 residues. V lost 4 bases, J lost 9 bases, and 16 bases lay in between. Per germline, CDR1 MGHRA and CDR2 YSYEKL. The CDR3 DNA reads as TGCGCCAGCAGCCGCGACGGACCGGGTGGTGAGCAGTTCTTC. Amino acids: CASSRDGPGGEQFF.

This sequence joins TRBV4-3 and TRBJ2-3; D is tentatively TRBD1 or TRBD2 (6 bases each). V gave up 8 bases and J gave up 2 bases, with 17 bases separating them. There are 15 residues in the CDR3. CDR1 and CDR2 from the germline V gene are LGHNA and YSLEER. As DNA, the CDR3 is TGCGCCAGCTCCTTAAGGGGGGCCGTCACAGATACGCAGTATTTT. Residues: CASSLRGAVTDTQYF.

This clonotype has just a few counts. The rearrangement uses TRBV7-3 and TRBJ2-3, with D possibly TRBD1 on 6 matching bases. CDR1 and CDR2 from the germline V gene are SGHTA and FQGTGA. The CDR3 has 15 residues. Trimming took 2 bases from V and 2 from J, leaving 11 bases between them. In DNA form, the CDR3 reads TGTGCCAGCAGCTTAGGGGACACAGACACAGATACGCAGTATTTT. Translation gives CASSLGDTDTDTQYF.

At least ten counts were recorded for this clonotype. The rearrangement links TRBV20-1 to TRBJ2-7; 8 nucleotides line up with TRBD2. Trimming at V came to 3 bases and at J to 2 bases, leaving 6 bases not matched to a gene. Germline V lookup: CDR1 DFQATT, CDR2 SNEGSKA (reference sequence). CDR3 length equals 14 residues. Here the CDR3 reads CSASREGIPYEQYF. The DNA of the CDR3 is TGCAGTGCTAGTCGGGAGGGGATCCCCTACGAGCAGTACTTC.

This clonotype was picked up many times. This sequence joins TRBV9 and TRBJ1-2, with a tentative D call TRBD1 (5 bases). Germline lookup yields CDR1 SGDLS and CDR2 YYNGEE. The CDR3 length is 13 residues. Trimming took off 5 bases at V and 6 bases at J, with 14 bases between the two ends. Here the CDR3 reads CASRAQGSDGYTF. The CDR3 nucleotides are TGTGCCAGCAGGGCGCAGGGATCGGATGGCTACACCTTC.

As concerns this clonotype: A much larger clonotype is one base distant, so this may be a read error. The chain links TRBV20-1 to TRBJ2-2, with TRBD1 matching over 7 bases. The V gene's germline CDR1 is DFQATT and CDR2 SNEGSKA (reference sequence). J was trimmed by 1 base and V by 3 bases; bases with no gene match: 5. CDR3 length: 15 amino acids. The CDR3 is CSASGTELNTGELFF. CDR3 sequence (DNA): TGCAGTGCTAGCGGGACAGAATTGAACACCGGGGAGCTGTTTTTT.